The clone carrying this T cell receptor (beta chain) appeared a few times. This sample is part of a study of human T cells and chemical hapten exposure. Study context: Epicutaneous patch tests delivered 0.01% DPC to the upper back, with evaluation at 6 days.

Trimming cost V 4 bases and J 0 bases; bases outside gene matches: 7. The CDR3 extends over 17 amino acids. Germline V gene sequence: CDR1 KGHSH, CDR2 LQKENI. As the library was built, unique molecular identifiers were attached to individual cDNA molecules. TCRdb processed the RACE reads anew with MiXCR; each CDR3 protein has one entry. The sample consists of some 45,000 distinct CDR3 sequences, 9.5% to 15% of them appearing once. The time point was: pre-sensitization, week 0. Treatment noted: therapeutic diphenylcyclopropenone sensitization with weekly scalp DPC. This clonotype was obtained from a young woman with alopecia areata. Some clones in this sample may be carry-over from other donors' samples. The sequencing here drew on whole blood, taken in connection with sensitization to the hapten diphenylcyclopropenone (DPC). This rearrangement joins TRBV18 to TRBJ1-4, with 8 bases aligning to TRBD1. The CDR3: CASSLDTGGATNEKLFF. The CDR3 DNA follows: TGTGCCAGCTCACTGGATACAGGGGGAGCAACTAATGAAAAACTGTTTTTT. Complete variable domain (other parts from reference TRBV18 and TRBJ1-4): NAGVMQNPRHLVRRRGQEARLRCSPMKGHSHVYWYRQLPEEGLKFMVYLQKENIIDESGMPKERFSAEFPKEGPSILRIQQVVRGDSAAYFCASSLDTGGATNEKLFFGSGTQLSVL.